The source of this T cell receptor (beta chain) is a study of early T cells in non-severe SARS-CoV-2 infection. Study observations and caveats: Anti-spike CD8 responses were favored by VDJdb matching, which missed private and CD4 specificities.

V gave up 3 bases and J gave up 6 bases, with 9 bases separating them. Germline CDR1 is SGHVS and CDR2 is FQNEAQ. The CDR3 spans 14 residues. MiXCR, applied by TCRdb to the 5' RACE reads, yields one record per CDR3 protein. Among about 80,000 distinct CDR3 sequences listed, more than 9% were seen once. This clonotype was observed a handful of times. No antigen is known for it. The sample taken for sequencing was whole blood. This chain connects TRBV7-8 to TRBJ1-6; D not certain. This sequence originates from an adult who was a healthcare worker with PCR-confirmed SARS-CoV-2 infection or an uninfected control (not recorded which). CDR3 sequence reads: CASSFRSANSPLHF. For the CDR3, the DNA is TGTGCCAGCAGCTTTCGGAGCGCTAATTCACCCCTCCACTTT.